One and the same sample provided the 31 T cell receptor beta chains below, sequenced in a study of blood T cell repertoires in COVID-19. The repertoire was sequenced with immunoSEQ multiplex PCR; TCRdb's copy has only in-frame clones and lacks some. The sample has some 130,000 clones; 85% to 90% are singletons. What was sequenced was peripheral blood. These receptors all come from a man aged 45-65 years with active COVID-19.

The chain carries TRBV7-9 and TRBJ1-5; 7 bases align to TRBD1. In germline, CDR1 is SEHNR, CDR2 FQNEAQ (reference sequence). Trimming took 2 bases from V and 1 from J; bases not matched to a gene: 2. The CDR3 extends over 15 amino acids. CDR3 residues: CASSLPGGSNQPQHF. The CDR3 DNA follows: TGTGCCAGCAGCTTACCAGGGGGGAGCAATCAGCCCCAGCATTTT. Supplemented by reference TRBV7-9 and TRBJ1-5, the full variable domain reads DTGVSQNPRHKITKRGQNVTFRCDPISEHNRLYWYRQTLGQGPEFLTYFQNEAQLEKSRLLSDRFSAERPKGSFSTLEIQRTEQGDSAMYLCASSLPGGSNQPQHFGDGTRLSIL.

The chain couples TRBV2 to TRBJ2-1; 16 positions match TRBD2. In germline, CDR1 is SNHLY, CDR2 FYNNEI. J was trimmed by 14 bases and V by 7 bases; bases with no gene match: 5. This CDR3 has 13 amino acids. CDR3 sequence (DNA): TGTGCCAGCATGGGACTAGCGGGGGGGCGGAAGTTCTTC. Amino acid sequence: CASMGLAGGRKFF.

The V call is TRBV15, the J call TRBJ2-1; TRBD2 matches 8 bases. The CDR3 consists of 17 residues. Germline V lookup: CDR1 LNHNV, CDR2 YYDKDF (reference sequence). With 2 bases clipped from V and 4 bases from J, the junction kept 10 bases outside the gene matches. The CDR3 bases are TGTGCCACCAGCAGAAGCGCCCAGGGCGGGGGGTACAATGAGCAGTTCTTC. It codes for CATSRSAQGGGYNEQFF. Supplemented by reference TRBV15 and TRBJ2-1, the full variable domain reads DAMVIQNPRYQVTQFGKPVTLSCSQTLNHNVMYWYQQKSSQAPKLLFHYYDKDFNNEADTPDNFQSRRPNTSFCFLDIRSPGLGDTAMYLCATSRSAQGGGYNEQFFGPGTRLTVL.

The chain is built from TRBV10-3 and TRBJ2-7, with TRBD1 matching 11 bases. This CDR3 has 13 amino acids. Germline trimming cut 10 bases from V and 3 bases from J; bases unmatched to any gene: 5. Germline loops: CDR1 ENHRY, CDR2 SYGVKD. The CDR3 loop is CATGTGGFYEQYF. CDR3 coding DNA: TGTGCCACCGGGACAGGGGGTTTCTACGAGCAGTACTTC.

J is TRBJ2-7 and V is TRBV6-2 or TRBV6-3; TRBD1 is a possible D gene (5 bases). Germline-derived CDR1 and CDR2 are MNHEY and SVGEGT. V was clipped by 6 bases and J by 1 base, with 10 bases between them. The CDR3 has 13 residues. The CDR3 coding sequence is TGTGCCAGCAGCTCGGACAATTCCTACGAGCAGTACTTC. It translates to CASSSDNSYEQYF.

The CDR3 region has the DNA TGTGCCAGCTCACCGAACACAGTGAACACCGGGGAGCTGTTTTTT. Its protein is CASSPNTVNTGELFF. This chain connects TRBV18 to TRBJ2-2; no reliable D call. Germline loops: CDR1 KGHSH, CDR2 LQKENI. The CDR3 length is 15 residues. Trimming pared 3 bases from V and 1 base from J, leaving 9 bases between.

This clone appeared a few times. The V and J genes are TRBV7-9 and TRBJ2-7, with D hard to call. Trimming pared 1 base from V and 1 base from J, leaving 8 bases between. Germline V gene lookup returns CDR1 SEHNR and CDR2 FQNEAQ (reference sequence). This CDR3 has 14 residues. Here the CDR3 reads CASSLGAASYEQYF. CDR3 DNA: TGTGCCAGCAGCTTAGGGGCAGCTTCCTACGAGCAGTACTTC.

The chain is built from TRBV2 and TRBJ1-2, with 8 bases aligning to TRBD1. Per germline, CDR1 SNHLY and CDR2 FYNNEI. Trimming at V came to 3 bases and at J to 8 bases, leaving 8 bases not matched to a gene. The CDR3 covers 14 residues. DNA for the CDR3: TGTGCCAGCAGTGACTCCAGGGGGCGGGAAGGCTACACCTTC. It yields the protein CASSDSRGREGYTF. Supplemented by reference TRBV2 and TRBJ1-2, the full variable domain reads EPEVTQTPSHQVTQMGQEVILRCVPISNHLYFYWYRQILGQKVEFLVSFYNNEISEKSEIFDDQFSVERPDGSNFTLKIRSTKLEDSAMYFCASSDSRGREGYTFGSGTRLTVV.

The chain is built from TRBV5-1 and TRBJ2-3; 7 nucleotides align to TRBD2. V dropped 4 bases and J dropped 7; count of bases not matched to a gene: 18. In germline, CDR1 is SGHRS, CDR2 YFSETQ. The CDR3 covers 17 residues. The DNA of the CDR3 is TGCGCCAGCAGCCCGGGGGGTCGGGAGCGAGGGTCAAATACGCAGTATTTT. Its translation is CASSPGGRERGSNTQYF.

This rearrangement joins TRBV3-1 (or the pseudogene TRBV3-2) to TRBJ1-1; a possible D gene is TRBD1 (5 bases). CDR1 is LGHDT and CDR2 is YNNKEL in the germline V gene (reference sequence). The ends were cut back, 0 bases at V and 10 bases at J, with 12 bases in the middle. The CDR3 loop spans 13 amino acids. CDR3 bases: TGTGCCAGCAGCCAAGACAGGGCAGACCGAGCTTTCTTT. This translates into CASSQDRADRAFF.

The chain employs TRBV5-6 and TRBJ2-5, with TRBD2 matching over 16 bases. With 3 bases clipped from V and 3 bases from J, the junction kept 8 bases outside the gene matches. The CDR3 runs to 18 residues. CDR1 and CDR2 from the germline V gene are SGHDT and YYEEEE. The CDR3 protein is CASSWGLAGGRLEETQYF. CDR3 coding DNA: TGTGCCAGCAGCTGGGGACTAGCGGGGGGGCGTTTGGAAGAGACCCAGTACTTC.

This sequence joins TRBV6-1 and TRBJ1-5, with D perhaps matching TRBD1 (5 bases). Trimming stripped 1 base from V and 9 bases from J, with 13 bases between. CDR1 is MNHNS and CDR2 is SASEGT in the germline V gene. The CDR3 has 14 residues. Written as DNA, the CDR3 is TGTGCCAGCAGTGAAGGGGACGGGACTCGGCCCCAGCATTTT. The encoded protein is CASSEGDGTRPQHF.

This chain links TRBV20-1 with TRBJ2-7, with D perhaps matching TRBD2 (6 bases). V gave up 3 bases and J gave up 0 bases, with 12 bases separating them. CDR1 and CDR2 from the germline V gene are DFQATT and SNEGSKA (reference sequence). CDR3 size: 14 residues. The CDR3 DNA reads TGCAGTGCTAGTATAGCGGCGGCCTCCTACGAGCAGTACTTC. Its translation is CSASIAAASYEQYF.

The CDR3 DNA follows: TGTGCCAGCAGGGAGCGGGGGGCTTCAGATACGCAGTATTTT. Protein: CASRERGASDTQYF. This rearrangement joins TRBV2 to TRBJ2-3, with 9 bases identical to TRBD2. The CDR3 length is 14 residues. The junction had 5 bases not matched to a gene; V was cut back by 6 bases and J by 4 bases. Germline CDR1 is SNHLY and CDR2 is FYNNEI.

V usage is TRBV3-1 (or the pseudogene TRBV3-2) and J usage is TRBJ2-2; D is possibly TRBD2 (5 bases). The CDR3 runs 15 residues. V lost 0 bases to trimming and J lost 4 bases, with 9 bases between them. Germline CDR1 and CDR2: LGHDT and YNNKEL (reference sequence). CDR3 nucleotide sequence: TGTGCCAGCAGCCAAGAAAGCGGATTCACCGGGGAGCTGTTTTTT. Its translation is CASSQESGFTGELFF.

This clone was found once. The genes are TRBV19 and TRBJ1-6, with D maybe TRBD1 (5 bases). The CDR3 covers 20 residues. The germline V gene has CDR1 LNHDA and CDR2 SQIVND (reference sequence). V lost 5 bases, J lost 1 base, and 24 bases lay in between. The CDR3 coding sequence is TGTGCCAGTAGTCCCAGCCGAGCTCGCCGGGAGGGGTCCTATAATTCACCCCTCCACTTT. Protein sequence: CASSPSRARREGSYNSPLHF.

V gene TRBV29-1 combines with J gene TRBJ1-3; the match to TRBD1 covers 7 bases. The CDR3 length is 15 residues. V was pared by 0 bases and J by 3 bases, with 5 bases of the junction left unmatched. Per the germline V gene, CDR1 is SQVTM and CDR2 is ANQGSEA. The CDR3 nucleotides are TGCAGCGTTGAAGAGGTGAACAGGGGTGGAAACACCATATATTTT. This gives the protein CSVEEVNRGGNTIYF.

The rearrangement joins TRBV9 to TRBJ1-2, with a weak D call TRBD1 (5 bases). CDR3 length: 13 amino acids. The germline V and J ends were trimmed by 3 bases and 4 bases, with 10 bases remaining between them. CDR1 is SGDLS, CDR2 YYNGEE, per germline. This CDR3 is CASSGRAGYGYTF. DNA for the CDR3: TGTGCCAGCAGCGGCAGGGCTGGCTATGGCTACACCTTC.

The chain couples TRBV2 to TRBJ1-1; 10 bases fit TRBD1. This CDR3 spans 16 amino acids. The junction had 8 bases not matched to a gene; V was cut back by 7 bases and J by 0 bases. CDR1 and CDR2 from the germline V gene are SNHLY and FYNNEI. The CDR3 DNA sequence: TGTGCCAGCAATCCTGACAGGGGGCGGGTGAACACTGAAGCTTTCTTT. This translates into CASNPDRGRVNTEAFF.

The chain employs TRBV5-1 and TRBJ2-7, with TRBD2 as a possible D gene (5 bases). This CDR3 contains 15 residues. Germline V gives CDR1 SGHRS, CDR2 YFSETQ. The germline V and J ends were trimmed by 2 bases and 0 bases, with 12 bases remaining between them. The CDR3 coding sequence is TGCGCCAGCAGCTTAAACCCTGGGAGCTCCTACGAGCAGTACTTC. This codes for CASSLNPGSSYEQYF.

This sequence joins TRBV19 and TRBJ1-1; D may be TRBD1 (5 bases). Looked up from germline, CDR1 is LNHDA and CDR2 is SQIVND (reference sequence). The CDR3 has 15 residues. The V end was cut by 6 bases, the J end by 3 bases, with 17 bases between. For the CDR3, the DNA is TGTGCCAGTAGCTTTAGGGCCGGGGGGTACACTGAAGCTTTCTTT. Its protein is CASSFRAGGYTEAFF.

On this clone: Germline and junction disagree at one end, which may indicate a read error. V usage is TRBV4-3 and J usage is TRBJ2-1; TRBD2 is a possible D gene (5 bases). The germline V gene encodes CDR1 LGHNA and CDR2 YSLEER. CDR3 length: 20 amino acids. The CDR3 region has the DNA TGCGCCAGCATCCAAAGAAAGGTCCTAGCTTTACATATAGCCTACAATGAGCAGTTCTTC. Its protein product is CASIQRKVLALHIAYNEQFF.

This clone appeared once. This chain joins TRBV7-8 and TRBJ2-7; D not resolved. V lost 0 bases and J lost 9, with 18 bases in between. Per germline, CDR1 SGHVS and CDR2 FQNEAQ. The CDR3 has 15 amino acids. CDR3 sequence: CASSLAISSREVQYF. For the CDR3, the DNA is TGTGCCAGCAGCTTAGCTATATCCTCCCGTGAGGTGCAGTACTTC.

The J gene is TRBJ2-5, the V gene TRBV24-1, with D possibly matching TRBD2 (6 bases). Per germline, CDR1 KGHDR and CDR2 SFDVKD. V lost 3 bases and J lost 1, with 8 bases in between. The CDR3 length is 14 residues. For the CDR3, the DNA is TGTGCCACCAGTGATGGCGGGGTCCAAGAGACCCAGTACTTC. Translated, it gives CATSDGGVQETQYF.

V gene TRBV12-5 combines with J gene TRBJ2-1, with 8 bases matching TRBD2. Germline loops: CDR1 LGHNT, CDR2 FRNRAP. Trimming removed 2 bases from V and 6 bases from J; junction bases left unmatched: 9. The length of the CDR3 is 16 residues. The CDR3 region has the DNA TGTGCTAGTGGTTTGTCTACCGGGGGGGCCAGCAATGAGCAGTTCTTC. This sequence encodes CASGLSTGGASNEQFF.

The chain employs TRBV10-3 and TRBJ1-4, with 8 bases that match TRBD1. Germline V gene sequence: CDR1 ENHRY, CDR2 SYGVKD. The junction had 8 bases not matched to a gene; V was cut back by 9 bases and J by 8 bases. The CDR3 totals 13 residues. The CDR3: CAMQDREREKLFF. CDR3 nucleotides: TGTGCCATGCAGGACAGGGAGAGGGAAAAACTGTTTTTT.

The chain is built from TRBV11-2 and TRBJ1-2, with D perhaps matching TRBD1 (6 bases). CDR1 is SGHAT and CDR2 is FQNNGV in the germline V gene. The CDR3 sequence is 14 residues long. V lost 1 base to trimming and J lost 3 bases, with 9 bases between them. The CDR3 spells CASSLVNRDYGYTF. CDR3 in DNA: TGTGCCAGCAGCTTAGTGAACAGGGACTATGGCTACACCTTC.

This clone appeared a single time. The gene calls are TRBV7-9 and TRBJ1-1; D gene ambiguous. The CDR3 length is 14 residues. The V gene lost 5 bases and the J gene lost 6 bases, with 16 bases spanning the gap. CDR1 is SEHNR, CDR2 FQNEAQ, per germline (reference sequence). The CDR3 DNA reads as TGTGCCAGCAGCCCAAAGGCCGCGGGCGCTGAAGCTTTCTTT. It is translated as CASSPKAAGAEAFF.

In DNA form, the CDR3 reads TGTGCCAGTAGTGACGGGGGGCTTAGGTATGAGCAGTTCTTC. Residues: CASSDGGLRYEQFF. The chain has TRBV19 and TRBJ2-1, with a weak D call TRBD2 (7 bases). From germline, CDR1 is LNHDA and CDR2 SQIVND (reference sequence). This CDR3 has 14 amino acids. Between the trimmed V and J ends, which lost 5 bases and 8 bases, there was a span of 16 bases.

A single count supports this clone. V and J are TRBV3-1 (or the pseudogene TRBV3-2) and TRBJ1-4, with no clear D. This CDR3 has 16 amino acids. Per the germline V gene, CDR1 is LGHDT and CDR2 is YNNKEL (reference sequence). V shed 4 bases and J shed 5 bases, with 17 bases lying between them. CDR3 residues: CASSPSMGRENEKLFF. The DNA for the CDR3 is TGTGCCAGCAGCCCCTCCATGGGGAGGGAGAATGAAAAACTGTTTTTT.

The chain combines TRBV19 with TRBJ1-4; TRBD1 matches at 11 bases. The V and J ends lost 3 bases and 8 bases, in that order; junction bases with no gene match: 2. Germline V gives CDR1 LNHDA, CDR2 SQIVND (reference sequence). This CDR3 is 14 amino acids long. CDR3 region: CASSMGQGGEKLFF. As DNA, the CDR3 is TGTGCCAGTAGTATGGGACAGGGGGGAGAAAAACTGTTTTTT.